Following are 9 T cell receptor beta chains from one sample sequenced in a study of T-cell memory formation after mild COVID-19. TCRdb analysed the 5' RACE reads with MiXCR anew, one entry per CDR3 protein. The sample includes 200,000 or so distinct CDR3 sequences, about 18% seen only once; the top ten take 2.4%. What was sequenced was PBMCs or a T cell subset sorted from them (not recorded which). These receptors were collected from an adult woman who had mild COVID-19 (a few samples of this study predate the infection). Cell type and time point are not known.

This chain uses TRBV7-6 with TRBJ2-1; 8 nucleotides line up with TRBD2. This CDR3 spans 17 amino acids. Per the germline V gene, CDR1 is SGHVS and CDR2 is FNYEAQ. The ends lost 5 bases at V and 4 bases at J; junction bases unmatched: 13. The CDR3 reads CASSRSRVAGLYNEQFF. For the CDR3, the DNA is TGTGCCAGCAGCCGAAGCAGGGTAGCGGGACTGTACAATGAGCAGTTCTTC.

This chain links TRBV20-1 with TRBJ1-2, with D possibly matching TRBD1 (5 bases). The CDR3 consists of 13 residues. V lost 6 bases and J lost 5, with 16 bases in between. The germline V gene encodes CDR1 DFQATT and CDR2 SNEGSKA (reference sequence). The CDR3 DNA sequence: TGCAGTGCCTCATCGACAGCGGGATATGGCTACACCTTC. Protein sequence: CSASSTAGYGYTF.

The gene calls are TRBV2 and TRBJ1-1, with D tentatively TRBD1 (5 bases). V was trimmed by 0 bases and J by 2 bases, leaving 10 bases between them. This CDR3 spans 15 amino acids. Germline loops: CDR1 SNHLY, CDR2 FYNNEI. As DNA, the CDR3 is TGTGCCAGCAGTGAAGCGGTACAGGAAAACACTGAAGCTTTCTTT. As protein: CASSEAVQENTEAFF.

This chain joins TRBV12-3 or TRBV12-4 and TRBJ2-7; 9 nucleotides line up with TRBD2. This CDR3 comprises 16 residues. Trimming took 6 bases from V and 4 from J; bases not matched to a gene: 13. CDR3 DNA sequence: TGTGCCAGCAGGCCCAGGCGGGCTAGCGGGGCGTACGAGCAGTACTTC. Residues: CASRPRRASGAYEQYF.

The V gene is TRBV20-1, the J gene TRBJ2-1; D is unclear. Trimming removed 0 bases from V and 2 bases from J, with 11 bases in between. The CDR3 is 15 residues long. Germline V gives CDR1 DFQATT, CDR2 SNEGSKA (reference sequence). Written as DNA, the CDR3 is TGCAGTGCTAGAGATAGACTGATTCCCTACAATGAGCAGTTCTTC. Translated: CSARDRLIPYNEQFF.

This chain connects TRBV9 to TRBJ2-7; TRBD1 might be the D (5 bases). This CDR3 contains 14 residues. Trimming stripped 4 bases from V and 2 bases from J, with 13 bases between. Germline V lookup: CDR1 SGDLS, CDR2 YYNGEE. The CDR3 loop is CASSLSGLAYEQYF. In DNA form, the CDR3 reads TGTGCCAGCAGCCTGTCAGGGTTAGCCTACGAGCAGTACTTC.

This sequence joins TRBV11-2 and TRBJ2-7; D is ambiguous. Germline V gives CDR1 SGHAT, CDR2 FQNNGV. The length of the CDR3 is 13 residues. V was pared by 0 bases and J by 5 bases, with 8 bases between. This CDR3 is CASSLEPRHEQYF. CDR3 DNA sequence: TGTGCCAGCAGCTTAGAACCTAGGCACGAGCAGTACTTC.

A few counts support this clonotype. At one boundary the junction diverges from the germline segment, which might be a read error. The V gene is TRBV20-1, the J gene TRBJ1-4; D may be TRBD1 (6 bases). The CDR3 covers 15 residues. CDR1 and CDR2 from the germline V gene are DFQATT and SNEGSKA (reference sequence). Written as DNA, the CDR3 is TGCAGTGCAAGAGGGGGGAAAGGAACTAATGAAAAACTGTTTTTT. It translates to CSARGGKGTNEKLFF.

The chain recombines TRBV7-9 with TRBJ2-5; D is tentatively TRBD1 or TRBD2 (5 bases each). The CDR3 is 15 amino acids. CDR1 and CDR2 (germline): SEHNR, FQNEAQ (reference sequence). V was trimmed by 2 bases and J by 5 bases, leaving 15 bases between them. CDR3 amino acids: CASSLSGHHGETQYF. CDR3 coding DNA: TGTGCCAGCAGCTTATCGGGGCACCACGGGGAGACCCAGTACTTC.